This TCR beta chain was sequenced for a study of cytomegalovirus exposure and HLA in healthy donors. Trimming cost V 6 bases and J 4 bases, with 13 bases left between them. This CDR3 region has 13 residues. Germline V gives CDR1 SGHDT, CDR2 YYEEEE. A multiplex PCR was run with 60 Vbeta primers and 13 Jbeta primers. Clones were sequenced by immunoSEQ multiplex PCR, and TCRdb holds only the in-frame ones, with some missing. The table shows about 160,000 clones, with approximately 75% occurring only once. Sequences were obtained from PBMCs. This clonotype was sampled from a man aged 25 to 45 in good health and CMV-seropositive. The V and J genes are TRBV5-6 and TRBJ1-2; D may be TRBD1 (6 bases). CDR3 nucleotides: TGTGCCAGCACCCGGAGGACAGTCTATGGCTACACCTTC. It specifies CASTRRTVYGYTF.